The clone carrying this T cell receptor beta chain was counted ten times or more. The antigen is unknown. The CDR3 totals 13 residues. Deletions cut 5 bases from V and 6 bases from J, with 16 bases between. Germline loops: CDR1 GTSNPN, CDR2 SVGIG (reference sequence). The definition of stable Graves' hyperthyroidism was no ophthalmopathy progression within 18 months. Newly diagnosed hyperthyroidism patients aged 18 to 65 years had disease lasting under 2 months. Using RNA transcripts as the source, TCR beta CDR3 regions were amplified. First-round RT-PCR targeting the TCR CDR3 was performed with the HTBI primer set. TCRdb fed the multiplex PCR reads into MiXCR, producing one record per CDR3 protein. This sample has fewer than 800,000 distinct CDR3 sequences; roughly 17% occur once, and the top ten carry roughly 8%. These data come from a study of T cells in Graves' hyperthyroidism and ophthalmopathy. Background on the study: Pretreatment peripheral blood was obtained at initial diagnosis. Whole-study results and caveats: Model predictions of ophthalmopathy came a median roughly 6.7 months before onset.

The sequencing input was blood. The rearrangement joins TRBV30 to TRBJ1-1, with D uncertain. The TCR originated in a man in his late teens or twenties with Graves' hyperthyroidism. This chain's CDR3 is CAWVGSRWAEAFF. In nucleotides, the CDR3 is TGTGCCTGGGTGGGGTCCCGGTGGGCTGAAGCTTTCTTT.